This TCR beta chain was captured in a study of kidney transplant recipient with SARS-CoV-2 infection. TCRdb ran MiXCR on the reads and lists one entry per CDR3 protein. The table lists under 250,000 distinct CDR3 sequences, under 30% of them singletons. Only a few counts were recorded for this clonotype. The material sequenced was a blood sample, taken at baseline and on approximately day 120 from a kidney transplant recipient. The TCR comes from a male patient between 25 and 39 years old who had COVID-19 and was a kidney transplant recipient. Some T cells may be supplied by the graft donor.

For the CDR3, the DNA is TGCAGTGCTAGGGGGGGGTGGATACTAGCCAAAAACATTCAGTACTTC. Translation gives CSARGGWILAKNIQYF. The chain recombines TRBV20-1 with TRBJ2-4; 7 bases agree with TRBD2. With 3 bases clipped from V and 0 bases from J, the junction kept 8 bases outside the gene matches. The CDR3 extends over 16 amino acids. CDR1 DFQATT and CDR2 SNEGSKA come from the germline V gene (reference sequence).